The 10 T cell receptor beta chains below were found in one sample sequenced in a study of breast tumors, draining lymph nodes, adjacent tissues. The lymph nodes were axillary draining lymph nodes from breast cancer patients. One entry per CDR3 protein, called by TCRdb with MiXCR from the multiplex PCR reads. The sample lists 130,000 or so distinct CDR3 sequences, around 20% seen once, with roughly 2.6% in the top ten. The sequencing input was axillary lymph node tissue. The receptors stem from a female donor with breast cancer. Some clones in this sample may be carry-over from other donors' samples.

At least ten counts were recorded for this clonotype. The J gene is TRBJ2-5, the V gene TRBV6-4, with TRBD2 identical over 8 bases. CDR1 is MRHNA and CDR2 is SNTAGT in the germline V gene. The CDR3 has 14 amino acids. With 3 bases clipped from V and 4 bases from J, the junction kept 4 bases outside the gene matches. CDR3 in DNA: TGTGCCAGCAGTGATGGGCTAGCGGGAGAGACCCAGTACTTC. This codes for CASSDGLAGETQYF.

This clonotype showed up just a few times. The CDR3, as DNA: TGTGCCAGCAGCCAAGATGAGGCCCTTAGCACAGATACGCAGTATTTT. It encodes CASSQDEALSTDTQYF. The V call is TRBV3-2, the J call TRBJ2-3; the D segment call TRBD2 is taken from the table without a DNA check. TRBV3-2 is marked as a pseudogene. This CDR3 has 16 amino acids.

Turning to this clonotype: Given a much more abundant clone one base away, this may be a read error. The CDR3 sequence: CAWRGGRRNEQFF. The CDR3, as DNA: TGTGCCTGGAGAGGGGGCAGGAGGAATGAGCAGTTCTTC. This chain links TRBV30 with TRBJ2-1, with 7 nucleotides matching TRBD1. This CDR3 has 13 residues. Germline CDR1 reads GTSNPN; CDR2 reads SVGIG (reference sequence). V lost 3 bases to trimming and J lost 7 bases; unmatched junction nucleotides: 6.

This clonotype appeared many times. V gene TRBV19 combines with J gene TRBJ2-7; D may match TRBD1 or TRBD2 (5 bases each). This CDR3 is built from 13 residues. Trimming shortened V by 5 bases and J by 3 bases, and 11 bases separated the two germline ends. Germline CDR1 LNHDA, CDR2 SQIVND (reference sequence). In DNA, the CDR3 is TGTGCCAGTAGTCCGGGACCCTTCTACGAGCAGTACTTC. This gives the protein CASSPGPFYEQYF.

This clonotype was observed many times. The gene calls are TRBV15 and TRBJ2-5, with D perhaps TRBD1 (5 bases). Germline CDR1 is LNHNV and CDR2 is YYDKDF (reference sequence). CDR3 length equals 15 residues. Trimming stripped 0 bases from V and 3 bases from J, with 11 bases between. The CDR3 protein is CATSRDGGREETQYF. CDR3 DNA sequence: TGTGCCACCAGCAGAGATGGTGGCAGGGAAGAGACCCAGTACTTC.

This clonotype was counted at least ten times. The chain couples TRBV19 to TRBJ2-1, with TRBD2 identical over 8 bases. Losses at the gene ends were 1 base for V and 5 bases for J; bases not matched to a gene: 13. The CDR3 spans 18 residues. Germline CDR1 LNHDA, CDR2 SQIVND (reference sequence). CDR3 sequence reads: CASSIGAGVAGKDNEQFF. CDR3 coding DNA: TGTGCCAGTAGTATAGGGGCAGGGGTAGCGGGAAAAGACAATGAGCAGTTCTTC.

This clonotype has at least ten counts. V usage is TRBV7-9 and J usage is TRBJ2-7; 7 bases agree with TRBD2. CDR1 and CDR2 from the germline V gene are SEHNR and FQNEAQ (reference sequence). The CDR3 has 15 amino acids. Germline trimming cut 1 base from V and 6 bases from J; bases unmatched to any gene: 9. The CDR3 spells CASSLVLAASGEQYF. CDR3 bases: TGTGCCAGCAGCTTAGTTCTAGCGGCCTCTGGCGAGCAGTACTTC.

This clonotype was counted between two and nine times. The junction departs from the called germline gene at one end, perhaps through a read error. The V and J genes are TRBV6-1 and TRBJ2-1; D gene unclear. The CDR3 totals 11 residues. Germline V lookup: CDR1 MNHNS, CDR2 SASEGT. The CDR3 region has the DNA TGTGCCAGCAGTGAAATCGGTGAGCGGTTCTTC. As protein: CASSEIGERFF.

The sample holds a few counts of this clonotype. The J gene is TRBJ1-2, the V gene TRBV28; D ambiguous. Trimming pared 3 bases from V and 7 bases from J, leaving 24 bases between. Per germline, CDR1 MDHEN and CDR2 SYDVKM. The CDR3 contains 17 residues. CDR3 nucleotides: TGTGCCAGCAGTTTGGCAGGCACGGGCTCAGAGGATGGTGGCTACACCTTC. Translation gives CASSLAGTGSEDGGYTF.

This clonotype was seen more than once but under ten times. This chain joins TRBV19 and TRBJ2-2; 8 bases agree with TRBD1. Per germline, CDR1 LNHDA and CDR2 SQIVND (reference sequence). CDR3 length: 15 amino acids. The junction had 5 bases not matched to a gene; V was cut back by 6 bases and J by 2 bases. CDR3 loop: CASRNGQGNTGELFF. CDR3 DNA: TGTGCCAGTAGGAACGGACAGGGAAACACCGGGGAGCTGTTTTTT.